The 27 T cell receptor beta chains given below trace back to one sample, sequenced in a study of Graves' ophthalmopathy and Graves' hyperthyroidism. RNA transcripts were the template, and TCR beta CDR3 regions were amplified from them. RT-PCR was first run with HTBI primers, then multiplex PCR in a second round. In TCRdb, the multiplex PCR reads were re-called with MiXCR into one record per CDR3 protein. This table has hundreds of thousands of distinct CDR3 sequences, over 20% appearing once. The source material was peripheral blood. These receptors came from a woman younger than 35 with stable Graves' hyperthyroidism. Some clones in this sample may be carry-over from other donors' samples.

This clonotype occurred many times. At one boundary the junction diverges from the germline segment, which might be a read error. CDR3 sequence reads: CSAGEKNIQYF. The DNA for the CDR3 is TGCAGTGCTGGAGAAAAAAACATTCAGTACTTC. The chain couples TRBV20-1 to TRBJ2-4; D is uncertain. The CDR3 is made up of 11 amino acids. Germline lookup yields CDR1 DFQATT and CDR2 SNEGSKA (reference sequence).

The chain recombines TRBV14 with TRBJ1-2, with a weak D call TRBD1 (6 bases). Trimming removed 2 bases from V and 1 base from J, with 14 bases in between. The CDR3 covers 16 residues. Germline V gives CDR1 SGHDN, CDR2 FVKESK. CDR3 sequence: CASSQLTGGRNYGYTF. In DNA form, the CDR3 reads TGTGCCAGCAGCCAACTTACGGGGGGCCGTAACTATGGCTACACCTTC.

This clonotype was picked up many times. The chain employs TRBV2 and TRBJ1-6; 7 bases align to TRBD1. Germline V gene lookup returns CDR1 SNHLY and CDR2 FYNNEI. V lost 4 bases, J lost 9 bases, and 9 bases stayed unmatched. The CDR3 sequence is 15 residues long. The CDR3 nucleotides read TGTGCCAGCAGTGGCGACAGGGCCTATGGTTCACCCCTCCACTTT. It specifies CASSGDRAYGSPLHF. Full variable domain (outside the CDR3, taken from reference TRBV2 and TRBJ1-6): EPEVTQTPSHQVTQMGQEVILRCVPISNHLYFYWYRQILGQKVEFLVSFYNNEISEKSEIFDDQFSVERPDGSNFTLKIRSTKLEDSAMYFCASSGDRAYGSPLHFGNGTRLTVT.

This clonotype was seen repeatedly, ten times or more. The chain recombines TRBV11-2 with TRBJ2-5; 7 positions agree with TRBD1. The CDR3 sequence is 15 residues long. The trim removed 0 bases at V and 0 bases at J, leaving 1 base unmatched. Germline V gives CDR1 SGHAT, CDR2 FQNNGV. The DNA of the CDR3 is TGTGCCAGCAGCTTAGAGGGACAGAACCAAGAGACCCAGTACTTC. Its protein product is CASSLEGQNQETQYF.

There are many counts of this clonotype. The chain uses TRBV11-2 and TRBJ2-7; D unresolved. There are 15 residues in the CDR3. Germline V gene sequence: CDR1 SGHAT, CDR2 FQNNGV. Trimming cost V 2 bases and J 2 bases, with 13 bases left between them. CDR3 in amino acids: CASSLREQSPYEQYF. DNA for the CDR3: TGTGCCAGCAGCTTAAGGGAACAGTCTCCCTACGAGCAGTACTTC.

This clonotype was observed at least ten times. The rearrangement links TRBV5-1 to TRBJ1-1; D ambiguous. The CDR3 covers 13 residues. The ends were cut back, 4 bases at V and 5 bases at J, with 12 bases in the middle. Germline values: CDR1 SGHRS, CDR2 YFSETQ. The CDR3 region is CASSPTPGTEAFF. CDR3 nucleotides: TGCGCCAGCAGCCCAACGCCGGGGACTGAAGCTTTCTTT. Complete variable domain (other parts from reference TRBV5-1 and TRBJ1-1): KAGVTQTPRYLIKTRGQQVTLSCSPISGHRSVSWYQQTPGQGLQFLFEYFSETQRNKGNFPGRFSGRQFSNSRSEMNVSTLELGDSALYLCASSPTPGTEAFFGQGTRLTVV.

This clonotype has just a few counts. The chain joins TRBV4-2 to TRBJ2-2; D could derive from TRBD1 or TRBD2 (5 bases each). The germline V and J ends were trimmed by 0 bases and 0 bases, with 11 bases remaining between them. The germline V gene has CDR1 LGHNA and CDR2 YNFKEQ. The CDR3 runs 17 residues. This CDR3 reads CASSQDPWGSNTGELFF. CDR3 DNA: TGTGCCAGCAGCCAAGATCCCTGGGGGTCGAACACCGGGGAGCTGTTTTTT.

In its sample, this clonotype was seen many times. In DNA, the CDR3 is TGTGCCAGCAGTCGCCGGGACATACGCTCTGGAAACACCATATATTTT. It is translated as CASSRRDIRSGNTIYF. The rearrangement links TRBV6-2 or TRBV6-3 to TRBJ1-3; TRBD1 might be the D (6 bases). Germline V gene lookup returns CDR1 MNHEY and CDR2 SVGEGT. Trimming removed 5 bases from V and 0 bases from J, with 14 bases in between. The CDR3 loop spans 16 amino acids.

V and J are TRBV30 and TRBJ1-2; D is unclear. Looked up from germline, CDR1 is GTSNPN and CDR2 is SVGIG (reference sequence). The CDR3 loop spans 12 amino acids. V was shortened by 4 bases and J by 10 bases, with 16 bases between the two germline ends. CDR3 loop: CAWNEGLDYYTF. The DNA for the CDR3 is TGTGCCTGGAATGAGGGTCTCGACTACTACACCTTC. Filled out from reference TRBV30 and TRBJ1-2, the complete variable domain reads SQTIHQWPATLVQPVGSPLSLECTVEGTSNPNLYWYRQAAGRGLQLLFYSVGIGQISSEVPQNLSASRPQDRQFILSSKKLLLSDSGFYLCAWNEGLDYYTFGSGTRLTVV.

The rearrangement uses TRBV28 and TRBJ2-7; 12 nucleotides match TRBD2. The CDR3 loop spans 18 amino acids. The germline V gene encodes CDR1 MDHEN and CDR2 SYDVKM. J gave up 2 bases and V 3 bases, and 11 bases lay outside the gene matches. This CDR3 reads CASSLSPLAGGTAYEQYF. Written as DNA, the CDR3 is TGTGCCAGCAGTTTGTCCCCTCTAGCGGGAGGGACCGCCTACGAGCAGTACTTC.

This sequence joins TRBV30 and TRBJ1-1; tentatively, D is TRBD1 (5 bases). The CDR3 has 11 residues. Germline V gene data show CDR1 as GTSNPN and CDR2 as SVGIG (reference sequence). The ends were cut back, 5 bases at V and 3 bases at J, with 7 bases in the middle. The CDR3 region is CAWGDYTEAFF. In DNA, the CDR3 is TGTGCCTGGGGGGACTACACTGAAGCTTTCTTT.

This clonotype was observed many times. The gene calls are TRBV12-3 or TRBV12-4 and TRBJ2-7, with TRBD2 matching 7 bases. Trimming removed 1 base from V and 4 bases from J; junction bases left unmatched: 4. The length of the CDR3 is 14 residues. This chain's CDR3 is CASSLGGRRYEQYF. As DNA, the CDR3 is TGTGCCAGCAGTTTAGGCGGGAGAAGGTACGAGCAGTACTTC.

This clonotype was seen more than once but under ten times. This sequence may be a read error, since a much larger clone differs from it by one base. The chain employs TRBV15 and TRBJ1-2, with unresolved D. From germline, CDR1 is LNHNV and CDR2 YYDKDF (reference sequence). CDR3 length equals 15 residues. The CDR3 sequence: CATSKDGLISYGYIF. The DNA for the CDR3 is TGTGCCACCAGCAAAGATGGATTGATCTCTTATGGCTACATCTTC.

This clonotype was detected many times. The J gene is TRBJ1-3, the V gene TRBV6-1; TRBD1 aligns across 9 bases. Germline loops: CDR1 MNHNS, CDR2 SASEGT. V was clipped by 11 bases and J by 3 bases; unmatched bases: 14. The CDR3 covers 16 residues. The CDR3 reads CAGTGQGTDFGNTIYF. CDR3 nucleotides: TGTGCCGGCACCGGACAGGGGACGGACTTTGGAAACACCATATATTTT.

This clonotype has at least ten counts. The chain combines TRBV6-5 with TRBJ2-2, with 7 bases aligning to TRBD2. The germline CDR1 and CDR2 sequences are MNHEY and SVGAGI. V lost 0 bases and J lost 6; bases outside the gene matches: 10. The CDR3 is made up of 17 amino acids. The CDR3 region is CASSYSAGVIRAGELFF. The CDR3 DNA follows: TGTGCCAGCAGTTACTCCGCGGGAGTCATAAGGGCCGGGGAGCTGTTTTTT.

This sequence joins TRBV20-1 and TRBJ2-1; D possibly corresponds to TRBD2 (6 bases). This CDR3 contains 14 residues. Trimming left V 5 bases short and J 10 bases short, with 21 bases between. The germline CDR1 and CDR2 sequences are DFQATT and SNEGSKA (reference sequence). CDR3 loop: CSAETGELAGEQFF. The CDR3 nucleotides are TGCAGTGCTGAGACGGGGGAGCTCGCCGGAGAGCAGTTCTTC.

This clonotype came up many times. V is TRBV27 and J is TRBJ2-2; 12 bases are shared with TRBD2. Germline V gives CDR1 MNHEY, CDR2 SMNVEV (reference sequence). V lost 4 bases, J lost 3 bases, and 3 bases stayed unmatched. The length of the CDR3 is 16 residues. CDR3 protein: CASSSGTSGYTGELFF. DNA for the CDR3: TGTGCCAGCAGTTCAGGGACTAGCGGGTACACCGGGGAGCTGTTTTTT.

This clonotype showed up many times. The chain combines TRBV6-1 with TRBJ1-2; 12 bases line up with TRBD1. The CDR3 is made up of 19 amino acids. The ends lost 1 base at V and 4 bases at J; junction bases unmatched: 13. Looked up from germline, CDR1 is MNHNS and CDR2 is SASEGT. The CDR3 here is CASSEGSGTGGISPYGYTF. The CDR3 DNA reads as TGTGCCAGCAGTGAAGGGTCCGGGACAGGGGGCATCTCCCCCTATGGCTACACCTTC.

Comment on this clonotype: Being one base from a much bigger clone, this may be a read error. The conserved final phenylalanine or tryptophan is absent from the CDR3, which likely points to a read error. This chain connects TRBV6-1 to TRBJ1-5, with TRBD1 as a possible D gene (6 bases). The CDR3 sequence is 16 residues long. CDR1 is MNHNS and CDR2 is SASEGT in the germline V gene. Trimming shortened V by 4 bases and J by 6 bases, and 19 bases separated the two germline ends. The CDR3: CASSVSGVGHLQPQHL. Here the CDR3 DNA reads TGTGCCAGCAGTGTTTCAGGGGTGGGACACCTTCAGCCCCAGCATTTG.

This clonotype was counted ten times or more. The chain carries TRBV6-5 and TRBJ1-1; no clear D gene. V dropped 0 bases and J dropped 1 base, with 15 bases sitting between them. The CDR3 is 17 amino acids. Germline values: CDR1 MNHEY, CDR2 SVGAGI. The CDR3 loop is CASSYSGRSTKNTEAFF. CDR3 in DNA: TGTGCCAGCAGTTACTCGGGCAGGTCAACAAAGAACACTGAAGCTTTCTTT.

The chain links TRBV12-5 to TRBJ2-5; D might be TRBD1 (6 bases). V dropped 6 bases and J dropped 5 bases, with 25 bases sitting between them. CDR1 and CDR2 from the germline V gene are LGHNT and FRNRAP. The CDR3 has 17 residues. The CDR3 coding sequence is TGTGCTAGTGGGCCCTTGGGGGCAGCCCCTCGAGAGGAGACCCAGTACTTC. It yields the protein CASGPLGAAPREETQYF.

This clonotype has at least ten counts. The gene calls are TRBV29-1 and TRBJ1-1; 7 positions match TRBD1. The germline gives CDR1 SQVTM, CDR2 ANQGSEA. This CDR3 region has 13 residues. J gave up 0 bases and V 7 bases, and 5 bases lay outside the gene matches. The CDR3 spells CSGGTALNTEAFF. In DNA, the CDR3 is TGCAGCGGTGGGACAGCCCTGAACACTGAAGCTTTCTTT. The whole variable domain, remainder taken from reference TRBV29-1 and TRBJ1-1, is SAVISQKPSRDICQRGTSLTIQCQVDSQVTMMFWYRQQPGQSLTLIATANQGSEATYESGFVIDKFPISRPNLTFSTLTVSNMSPEDSSIYLCSGGTALNTEAFFGQGTRLTVV.

This clonotype was seen a handful of times. A read error is possible here, since a much larger clone lies one base away. The V call is TRBV12-3 or TRBV12-4, the J call TRBJ2-7, with 11 bases aligning to TRBD1. The CDR3 loop spans 13 amino acids. The V segment lost 7 bases and the J segment 3 bases; nucleotides outside the gene matches: 2. This chain's CDR3 is CASKGTGGYEQYF. CDR3 sequence (DNA): TGTGCCAGCAAAGGGACAGGGGGCTACGAGCAGTACTTC.

This clonotype has at least ten counts. The chain employs TRBV6-5 and TRBJ1-2; a weak D match, TRBD1 (5 bases). This CDR3 is built from 14 residues. Germline V gene data show CDR1 as MNHEY and CDR2 as SVGAGI. V lost 9 bases and J lost 4, with 18 bases in between. CDR3 coding DNA: TGTGCCAGTTTCGGGCAGGGCAGGAGCTATGGCTACACCTTC. Encoded protein: CASFGQGRSYGYTF.

This clonotype was detected a few times. The V gene is TRBV5-1, the J gene TRBJ1-5, with a tentative D call TRBD1 (6 bases). Looked up from germline, CDR1 is SGHRS and CDR2 is YFSETQ. The CDR3 spans 17 residues. V was pared by 4 bases and J by 5 bases, with 22 bases between. CDR3 DNA: TGCGCCAGCAGCACTGGGACCGTCTCTGAGGGGGATCAGCCCCAGCATTTT. Protein product: CASSTGTVSEGDQPQHF.

The table lists this clonotype with many counts. V is TRBV27 and J is TRBJ1-1; D ambiguous. Germline V lookup: CDR1 MNHEY, CDR2 SMNVEV (reference sequence). The CDR3 covers 13 residues. The V gene lost 3 bases and the J gene lost 1 base, with 6 bases spanning the gap. As DNA, the CDR3 is TGTGCCAGCAGTTTTAGTTGGAACACTGAAGCTTTCTTT. It codes for CASSFSWNTEAFF.

In this sample, this clonotype turned up many times. CDR3 sequence (DNA): TGTGCCAGCAGCACTCCAGGACAGGGGAACACCGGGGAGCTGTTTTTT. Its translation: CASSTPGQGNTGELFF. This chain joins TRBV9 and TRBJ2-2; 8 nucleotides align to TRBD1. Germline CDR1 reads SGDLS; CDR2 reads YYNGEE. The V gene end was trimmed by 4 bases and the J gene end by 1 base; junction bases not matched to a gene: 6. CDR3 length equals 16 residues. Full variable domain (rest looked up from reference TRBV9 and TRBJ2-2): DSGVTQTPKHLITATGQRVTLRCSPRSGDLSVYWYQQSLDQGLQFLIQYYNGEERAKGNILERFSAQQFPDLHSELNLSSLELGDSALYFCASSTPGQGNTGELFFGEGSRLTVL.